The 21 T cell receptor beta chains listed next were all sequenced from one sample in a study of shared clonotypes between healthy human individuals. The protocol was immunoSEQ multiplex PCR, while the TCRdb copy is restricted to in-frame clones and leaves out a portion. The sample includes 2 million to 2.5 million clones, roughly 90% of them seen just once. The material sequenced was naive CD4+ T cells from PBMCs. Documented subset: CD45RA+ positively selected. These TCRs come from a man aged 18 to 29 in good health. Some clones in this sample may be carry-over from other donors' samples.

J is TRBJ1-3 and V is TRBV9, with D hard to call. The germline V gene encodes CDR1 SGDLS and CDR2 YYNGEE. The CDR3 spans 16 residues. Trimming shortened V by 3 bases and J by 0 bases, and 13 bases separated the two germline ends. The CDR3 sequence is CASSDDGSFSGNTIYF. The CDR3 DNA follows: TGTGCCAGCAGCGATGACGGAAGTTTCTCTGGAAACACCATATATTTT.

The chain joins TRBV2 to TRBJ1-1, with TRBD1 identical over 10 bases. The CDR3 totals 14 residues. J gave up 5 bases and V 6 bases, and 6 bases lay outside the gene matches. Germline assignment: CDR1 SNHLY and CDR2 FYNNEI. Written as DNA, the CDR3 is TGTGCCAGCAGGCGACAGGGGGCTTGGACTGAAGCTTTCTTT. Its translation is CASRRQGAWTEAFF.

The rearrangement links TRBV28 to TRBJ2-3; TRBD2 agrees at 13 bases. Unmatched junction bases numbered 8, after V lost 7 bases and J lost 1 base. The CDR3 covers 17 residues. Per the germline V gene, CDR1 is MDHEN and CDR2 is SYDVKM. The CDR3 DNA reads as TGTGCCAGCAAACCGGGACTAGCGGGGTTCCGCACAGATACGCAGTATTTT. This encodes CASKPGLAGFRTDTQYF. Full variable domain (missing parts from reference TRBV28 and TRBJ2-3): DVKVTQSSRYLVKRTGEKVFLECVQDMDHENMFWYRQDPGLGLRLIYFSYDVKMKEKGDIPEGYSVSREKKERFSLILESASTNQTSMYLCASKPGLAGFRTDTQYFGPGTRLTVL.

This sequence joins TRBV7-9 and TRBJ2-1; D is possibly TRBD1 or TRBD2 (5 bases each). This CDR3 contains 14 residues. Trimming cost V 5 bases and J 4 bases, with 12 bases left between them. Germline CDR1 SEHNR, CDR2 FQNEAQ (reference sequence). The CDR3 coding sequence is TGTGCCAGCAGCCTGGGGGACGAGTACAATGAGCAGTTCTTC. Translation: CASSLGDEYNEQFF. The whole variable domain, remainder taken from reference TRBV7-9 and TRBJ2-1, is DTGVSQNPRHKITKRGQNVTFRCDPISEHNRLYWYRQTLGQGPEFLTYFQNEAQLEKSRLLSDRFSAERPKGSFSTLEIQRTEQGDSAMYLCASSLGDEYNEQFFGPGTRLTVL.

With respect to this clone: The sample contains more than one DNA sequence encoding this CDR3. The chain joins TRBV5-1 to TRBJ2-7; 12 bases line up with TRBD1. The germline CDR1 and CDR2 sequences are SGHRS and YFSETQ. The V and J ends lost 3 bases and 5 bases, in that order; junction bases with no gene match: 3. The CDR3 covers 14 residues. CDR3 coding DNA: TGCGCCAGCAGCTCCGGGACAGGGGGCCACGAGCAGTACTTC. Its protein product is CASSSGTGGHEQYF.

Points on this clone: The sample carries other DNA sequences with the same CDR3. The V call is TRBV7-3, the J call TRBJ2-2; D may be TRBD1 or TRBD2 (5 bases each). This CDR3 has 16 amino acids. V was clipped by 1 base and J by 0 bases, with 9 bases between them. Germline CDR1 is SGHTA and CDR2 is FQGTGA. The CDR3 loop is CASSLIGAANTGELFF. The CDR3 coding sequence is TGTGCCAGCAGCTTAATCGGGGCAGCGAACACCGGGGAGCTGTTTTTT.

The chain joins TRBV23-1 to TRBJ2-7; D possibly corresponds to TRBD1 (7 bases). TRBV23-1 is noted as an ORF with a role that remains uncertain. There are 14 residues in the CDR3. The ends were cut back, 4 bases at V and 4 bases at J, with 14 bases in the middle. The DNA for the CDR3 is TGCGCCAGCAGTCCTGCCAGGGGGGCTTACGAGCAGTACTTC. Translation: CASSPARGAYEQYF.

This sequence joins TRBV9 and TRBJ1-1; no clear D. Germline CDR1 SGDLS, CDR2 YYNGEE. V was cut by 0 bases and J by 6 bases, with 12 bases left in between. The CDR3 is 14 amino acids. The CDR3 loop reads CASSVDKFGAEAFF. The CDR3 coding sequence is TGTGCCAGCAGCGTAGATAAGTTCGGGGCTGAAGCTTTCTTT.

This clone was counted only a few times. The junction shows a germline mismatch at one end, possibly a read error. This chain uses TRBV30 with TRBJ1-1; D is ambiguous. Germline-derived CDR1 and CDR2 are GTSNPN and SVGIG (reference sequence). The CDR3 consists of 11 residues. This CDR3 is CAWSVGQQLLF. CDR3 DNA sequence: TGTGCCTGGAGTGTCGGGCAGCAGCTCCTCTTT. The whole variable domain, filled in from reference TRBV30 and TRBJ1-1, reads SQTIHQWPATLVQPVGSPLSLECTVEGTSNPNLYWYRQAAGRGLQLLFYSVGIGQISSEVPQNLSASRPQDRQFILSSKKLLLSDSGFYLCAWSVGQQLLFGQGTRLTVV.

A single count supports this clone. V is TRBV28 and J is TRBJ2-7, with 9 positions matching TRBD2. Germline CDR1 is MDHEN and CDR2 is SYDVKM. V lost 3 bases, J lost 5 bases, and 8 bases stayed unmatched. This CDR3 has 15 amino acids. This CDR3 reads CASSFYGLARNEQYF. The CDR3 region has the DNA TGTGCCAGCAGTTTCTATGGACTAGCGCGCAACGAGCAGTACTTC.

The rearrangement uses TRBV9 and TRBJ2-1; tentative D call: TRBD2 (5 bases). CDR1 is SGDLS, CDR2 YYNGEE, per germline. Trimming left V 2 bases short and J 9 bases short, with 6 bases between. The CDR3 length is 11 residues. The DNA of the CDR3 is TGTGCCAGCAGCGTGGGAGTTGAGCAGTTCTTC. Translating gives CASSVGVEQFF.

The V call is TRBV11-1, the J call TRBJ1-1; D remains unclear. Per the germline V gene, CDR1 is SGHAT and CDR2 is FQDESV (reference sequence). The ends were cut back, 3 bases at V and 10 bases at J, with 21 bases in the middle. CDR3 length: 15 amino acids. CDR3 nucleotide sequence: TGTGCCAGCAGCTTTACTACCCGGGATCCGCTAGGAGCTTTCTTT. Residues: CASSFTTRDPLGAFF.

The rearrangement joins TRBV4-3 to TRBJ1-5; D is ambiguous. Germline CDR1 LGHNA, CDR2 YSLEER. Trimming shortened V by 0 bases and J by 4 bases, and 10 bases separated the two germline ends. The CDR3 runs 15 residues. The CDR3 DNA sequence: TGCGCCAGCAGCCAAGATAGTACGAAGAATCAGCCCCAGCATTTT. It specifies CASSQDSTKNQPQHF.

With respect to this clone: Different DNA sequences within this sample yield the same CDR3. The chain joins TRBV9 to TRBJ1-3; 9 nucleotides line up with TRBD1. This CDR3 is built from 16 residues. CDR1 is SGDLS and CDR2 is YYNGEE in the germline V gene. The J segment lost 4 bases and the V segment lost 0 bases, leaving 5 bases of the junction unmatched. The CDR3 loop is CASSVGVQGAGNTIYF. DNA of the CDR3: TGTGCCAGCAGCGTAGGAGTACAGGGGGCCGGAAACACCATATATTTT.

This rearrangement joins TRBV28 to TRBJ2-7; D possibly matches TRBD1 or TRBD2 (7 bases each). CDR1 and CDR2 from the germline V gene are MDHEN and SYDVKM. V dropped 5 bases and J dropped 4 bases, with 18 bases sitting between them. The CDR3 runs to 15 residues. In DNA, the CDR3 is TGTGCCAGCAGTCCACTCGGCAGGGGGGGGTACGAGCAGTACTTC. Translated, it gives CASSPLGRGGYEQYF.

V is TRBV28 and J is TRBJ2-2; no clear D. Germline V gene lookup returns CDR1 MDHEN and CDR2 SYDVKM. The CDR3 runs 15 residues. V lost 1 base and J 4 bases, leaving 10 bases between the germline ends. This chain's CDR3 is CASSLYSAGTGELFF. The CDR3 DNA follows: TGTGCCAGCAGTTTATACAGCGCCGGCACCGGGGAGCTGTTTTTT.

CDR3 in DNA: TGTGCCAGCAGCAAAGTACCTAGCGGGCGGGATACGCAGTATTTT. Its translation: CASSKVPSGRDTQYF. The rearrangement joins TRBV21-1 to TRBJ2-3; the table's D call of TRBD2 was not tested on the DNA. TRBV21-1 counts as a pseudogene. The CDR3 spans 15 residues.

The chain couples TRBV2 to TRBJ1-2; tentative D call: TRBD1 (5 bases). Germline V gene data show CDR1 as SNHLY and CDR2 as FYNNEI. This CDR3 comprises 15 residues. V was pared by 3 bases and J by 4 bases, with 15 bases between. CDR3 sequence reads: CASSDDSLGAYGYTF. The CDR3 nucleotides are TGTGCCAGCAGTGATGACAGCCTTGGGGCCTATGGCTACACCTTC.

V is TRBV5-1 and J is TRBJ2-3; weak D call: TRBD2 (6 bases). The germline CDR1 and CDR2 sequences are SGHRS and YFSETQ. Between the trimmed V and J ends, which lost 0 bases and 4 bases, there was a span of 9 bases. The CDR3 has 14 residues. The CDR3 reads CASSLVRLADTQYF. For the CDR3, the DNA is TGCGCCAGCAGCTTGGTTAGACTAGCAGATACGCAGTATTTT.

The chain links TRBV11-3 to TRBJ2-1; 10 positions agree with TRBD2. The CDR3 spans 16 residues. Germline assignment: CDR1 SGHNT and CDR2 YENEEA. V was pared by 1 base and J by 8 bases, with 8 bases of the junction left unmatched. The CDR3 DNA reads TGTGCCAGCAGCTTAGGGCTAGCGGGAGTATCACATGAGCAGTTCTTC. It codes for CASSLGLAGVSHEQFF.

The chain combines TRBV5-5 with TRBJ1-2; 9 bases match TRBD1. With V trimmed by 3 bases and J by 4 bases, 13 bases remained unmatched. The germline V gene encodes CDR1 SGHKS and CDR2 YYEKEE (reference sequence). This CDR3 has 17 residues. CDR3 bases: TGTGCCAGCAGCTACCCCCCCGGGACAGGGCCTCTCTATGGCTACACCTTC. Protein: CASSYPPGTGPLYGYTF. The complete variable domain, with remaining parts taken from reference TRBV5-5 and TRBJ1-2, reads DAGVTQSPTHLIKTRGQQVTLRCSPISGHKSVSWYQQVLGQGPQFIFQYYEKEERGRGNFPDRFSARQFPNYSSELNVNALLLGDSALYLCASSYPPGTGPLYGYTFGSGTRLTVV.